These 2 T cell receptor beta chains came from one sample sequenced in a study of STAT3 mutations in large granular lymphocyte leukemia. Notes on the study in general: At least one immunodominant TCR beta clonotype appeared in every T-cell large granular lymphocyte leukemia patient.

Their antigens are not known. Profiling relied on immunoSEQ multiplex PCR, and the TCRdb table lists in-frame clones only, not all of them. This sample has about 4,300 clones; approximately 62% occur once, and the top ten carry around 38%. The sequenced material came from PBMCs. The receptors derive from a human donor with T large granular lymphocyte leukemia. Some clones in this sample may be carry-over from other donors' samples.

The rearrangement links TRBV5-1 to TRBJ2-3; 11 bases map to TRBD2. J lost 4 bases, V lost 1 base, and 2 bases had no gene match. Germline V gene data show CDR1 as SGHRS and CDR2 as YFSETQ. This CDR3 contains 15 residues. The CDR3 spells CASSLQGLAADTQYF. In nucleotides, the CDR3 is TGCGCCAGCAGCTTGCAGGGACTAGCGGCAGATACGCAGTATTTT.

The gene calls are TRBV7-9 and TRBJ2-5; the D is unclear. Gene TRBJ2-7 matches the end of the DNA better, so the J call may be wrong. The germline CDR1 and CDR2 sequences are SEHNR and FQNEAQ (reference sequence). CDR3 length equals 14 residues. CDR3 sequence: CASSSTQIGYEQYF. CDR3 sequence (DNA): TGTGCCAGCAGCTCCACACAGATAGGCTACGAGCAGTACTTC.